This T cell receptor beta chain was sequenced in a study of CD8 T cells in ankylosing spondylitis. Study conclusions and caveats: What seemed typical of ankylosing spondylitis blood was a TCR beta motif built from about 8 highly homologous variants. Clones linked to disease, bearing a CD8+ phenotype, were relatively rare in peripheral blood.

A few counts support this clonotype. Its antigen is currently unknown. By quantitative 5'-RACE with molecular barcodes, the TCR beta libraries were made. MiXCR, applied by TCRdb to the 5' RACE reads, yields one record per CDR3 protein. Among around 890,000 distinct CDR3 sequences listed, 10% to 15% were seen once. The CDR3 loop spans 15 amino acids. Germline V gene data show CDR1 as SGHTA and CDR2 as FQGNSA. J gave up 0 bases and V 2 bases, and 4 bases lay outside the gene matches. The V call is TRBV7-2, the J call TRBJ2-7; 7 nucleotides agree with TRBD1. The source material was blood, either unsorted or a sorted T cell fraction (not recorded which). This clonotype was sampled from a male donor with ankylosing spondylitis. CDR3 in DNA: TGTGCCAGCAGCTTACTGCAGGGGGACTCCTACGAGCAGTACTTC. Residues: CASSLLQGDSYEQYF.